This T cell receptor beta chain emerged from a study of T-cell reconstitution after alpha-beta-depleted transplantation in children. The V end was cut by 4 bases, the J end by 6 bases, with 10 bases between. The CDR3 length is 13 residues. Germline values: CDR1 MRHNA, CDR2 SNTAGT. For TCRbeta, the library was prepared with unique molecular identifiers. TCRdb re-analysed the PCR reads in MiXCR, keeping a single row per CDR3 protein. The repertoire holds 400,000 to 450,000 distinct CDR3 sequences, around 46% seen once, with 25% to 30% in the top ten. Sequenced here: PBMCs, sampled before TCRalphabeta/CD19-depleted stem cell transplant. The receptor comes from a girl between 2 and 10 years old with aplastic anemia, due to receive a stem cell transplant. This chain uses TRBV6-4 with TRBJ2-1, with TRBD2 as a possible D gene (6 bases). This CDR3 reads CASSVNGGNEQFF. The CDR3 DNA sequence: TGTGCCAGCAGTGTAAACGGGGGCAATGAGCAGTTCTTC.